The TCR beta chain described here comes from a study of T cell responses to AZD1222 COVID-19 vaccine. Here immunoSEQ multiplex PCR was the method, and the copy in TCRdb shows in-frame clones only, minus some. Seen here are some 110,000 clones, roughly 86% observed once, and the top ten hold around 17%. CDR3 length: 15 amino acids. CDR1 SGHTA and CDR2 FQGTGA come from the germline V gene. The V end was cut by 3 bases, the J end by 3 bases, with 13 bases between. Findings of the study overall: Baseline seropositivity occurred in only a handful of AZD1222 recipients. Vaccination with two AZD1222 doses was followed by a rise in Spike-specific TCR breadth and depth. Females made up more of the donors, who were largely white British, and clonal diversity may have come out too low.

A remark on this clone: Its antigen is not identified.

Here the sequenced sample was peripheral blood, taken 28 days after the second AZD1222 dose. The receptor comes from an adult who received the AZD1222 COVID-19 vaccine. The chain combines TRBV7-3 with TRBJ2-3; a possible D gene is TRBD1 (5 bases). The CDR3 spells CASSFRGSVTDTQYF. DNA of the CDR3: TGTGCCAGCAGCTTTAGGGGTAGTGTAACAGATACGCAGTATTTT.